The clone carrying this T cell receptor beta chain was seen ten or more times. The antigen is undetermined. The junction had 5 bases not matched to a gene; V was cut back by 6 bases and J by 0 bases. Germline-derived CDR1 and CDR2 are ENHRY and SYGVKD. The CDR3 sequence is 15 residues long. The sequenced template was RNA, covering the TCR beta CDR3 region. Second-round multiplex PCR came after a first-round RT-PCR that employed HTBI primers. TCRdb itself ran the multiplex PCR reads through MiXCR, one entry per CDR3 protein. This table holds 620,000 or so distinct CDR3 sequences, about 20% found once. This sample is drawn from a study of Graves' ophthalmopathy and Graves' hyperthyroidism. Study-wide points: Its predictions of ophthalmopathy progression gave the model over 65% sensitivity and approximately 72% specificity.

The V and J genes are TRBV10-3 and TRBJ1-5, with 7 bases that match TRBD1. The sequenced material came from peripheral blood. The TCR comes from a woman between 18 and 29 years old with stable Graves' hyperthyroidism. Some clones in this sample may be carry-over from other donors' samples. The CDR3 nucleotides read TGTGCCATCAGGGGGACAGATGATAGCAATCAGCCCCAGCATTTT. It yields the protein CAIRGTDDSNQPQHF.